This entry lists 24 T cell receptor beta chains sequenced from one sample in a study of blood T cell repertoires in COVID-19. Clones were read by immunoSEQ multiplex PCR, and TCRdb kept only the in-frame ones, dropping some. The repertoire holds fewer than 300,000 clones, with over 80% as singletons. Sequenced material: peripheral blood. All receptors come from a woman in her thirties or forties who had recovered from COVID-19.

V usage is TRBV6-6 and J usage is TRBJ1-6; D unclear. V was cut by 0 bases and J by 3 bases, with 9 bases left in between. The CDR3 runs 16 residues. Looked up from germline, CDR1 is MNHNY and CDR2 is SVGAGI (reference sequence). The DNA of the CDR3 is TGTGCCAGCAGTTACTCTAGCGGGATCTATAATTCACCCCTCCACTTT. This translates into CASSYSSGIYNSPLHF.

The CDR3 here is CATRTGLPSYEQYF. The CDR3 region has the DNA TGTGCCACCCGAACAGGACTACCTTCCTACGAGCAGTACTTC. The chain carries TRBV6-6 and TRBJ2-7, with D maybe TRBD2 (6 bases). V lost 10 bases, J lost 1 base, and 17 bases lay in between. Germline V gene data show CDR1 as MNHNY and CDR2 as SVGAGI (reference sequence). The CDR3 spans 14 residues.

V usage is TRBV30 and J usage is TRBJ2-7; 9 nucleotides agree with TRBD1. Unmatched junction bases numbered 8, after V lost 3 bases and J lost 2 bases. Germline CDR1 reads GTSNPN; CDR2 reads SVGIG (reference sequence). The CDR3 sequence is 15 residues long. CDR3 DNA: TGTGCCTGGAGCCGCCTGGGACAGGGAACCTACGAGCAGTACTTC. As protein: CAWSRLGQGTYEQYF.

For this clone: At the DNA level, this CDR3 is encoded by other sequences in the same sample as well. The chain links TRBV2 to TRBJ1-1; no firm D call. CDR3 length: 13 residues. Trimming pared 6 bases from V and 7 bases from J, leaving 15 bases between. Germline assignment: CDR1 SNHLY and CDR2 FYNNEI. Written as DNA, the CDR3 is TGTGCCAGCAGCCCCCCCGGGAACTTTGAAGCTTTCTTT. The encoded protein is CASSPPGNFEAFF.

The chain carries TRBV6-1 and TRBJ1-5; D ambiguous. The CDR3 contains 14 residues. The germline V gene has CDR1 MNHNS and CDR2 SASEGT. Trimming shortened V by 0 bases and J by 8 bases, and 11 bases separated the two germline ends. CDR3 loop: CASSEAWWSEPQHF. For the CDR3, the DNA is TGTGCCAGCAGTGAAGCATGGTGGAGTGAGCCCCAGCATTTT.

V usage is TRBV29-1 and J usage is TRBJ2-1, with D possibly matching TRBD2 (6 bases). Between the trimmed V and J ends, which lost 3 bases and 9 bases, there was a span of 12 bases. Germline V gives CDR1 SQVTM, CDR2 ANQGSEA. There are 12 residues in the CDR3. The CDR3 DNA follows: TGCAGCGTTGACCCCATTAGCGGTGAGCAGTTCTTC. It specifies CSVDPISGEQFF.

V and J are TRBV7-9 and TRBJ1-3, with TRBD1 matching over 8 bases. The germline V gene has CDR1 SEHNR and CDR2 FQNEAQ (reference sequence). V trimming: 6 bases; J trimming: 8 bases; junction bases outside the gene matches: 15. CDR3 size: 16 residues. The CDR3 DNA sequence: TGTGCCAGCAGTTCAACCCTCGGGACAGGATCGGACACCATATATTTT. The encoded protein is CASSSTLGTGSDTIYF.

The rearrangement uses TRBV4-2 and TRBJ1-2; 8 bases agree with TRBD1. Germline trimming cut 0 bases from V and 4 bases from J; bases unmatched to any gene: 10. The CDR3 length is 17 residues. Germline values: CDR1 LGHNA, CDR2 YNFKEQ. The CDR3 is CASSQDLSRQGFYGYTF. The CDR3 nucleotides are TGTGCCAGCAGCCAAGATCTATCGAGACAGGGGTTCTATGGCTACACCTTC.

J is TRBJ1-2 and V is TRBV7-6; D unresolved. The CDR3 totals 16 residues. CDR1 is SGHVS and CDR2 is FNYEAQ in the germline V gene. Between the trimmed V and J ends, which lost 1 base and 5 bases, there was a span of 17 bases. CDR3 residues: CASSLGTAGGDYGYTF. DNA of the CDR3: TGTGCCAGCAGCTTAGGAACGGCCGGAGGAGATTATGGCTACACCTTC.

The chain joins TRBV10-3 to TRBJ2-7, with TRBD2 matching 7 bases. The germline V gene has CDR1 ENHRY and CDR2 SYGVKD. The CDR3 extends over 12 amino acids. The J segment lost 6 bases and the V segment lost 6 bases, leaving 5 bases of the junction unmatched. CDR3 nucleotides: TGTGCCATCAGGACCGTAGCGGGCGAGCAGTACTTC. Residues: CAIRTVAGEQYF.

The rearrangement uses TRBV6-5 and TRBJ1-2; D may be TRBD1 (6 bases). Trimming removed 7 bases at V and 7 bases at J, with 16 bases between. The CDR3 loop spans 13 amino acids. Germline V CDR1 and CDR2: MNHEY, SVGAGI. Here the CDR3 DNA reads TGTGCCAGCACGCAGGGGTTAGGGGTTGGCTACACCTTC. Translating it yields CASTQGLGVGYTF.

The J gene is TRBJ2-5, the V gene TRBV6-2 or TRBV6-3, with no clear D. The CDR3 runs 16 residues. Trimming cost V 0 bases and J 2 bases, with 13 bases left between them. Germline CDR1 reads MNHEY; CDR2 reads SVGEGT. CDR3 sequence: CASSYSSTVEQETQYF. CDR3 nucleotides: TGTGCCAGCAGTTACTCGAGTACAGTGGAACAAGAGACCCAGTACTTC.

The table lists this clone with a few counts. The CDR3 DNA reads TGCGCCAGCAGCTTGGCCGGGGAACGTGGCTACACCTTC. Encoded protein: CASSLAGERGYTF. The chain combines TRBV5-1 with TRBJ1-2; D unclear. V shed 0 bases and J shed 7 bases, with 10 bases lying between them. From germline, CDR1 is SGHRS and CDR2 YFSETQ. The CDR3 sequence is 13 residues long.

The chain couples TRBV2 to TRBJ2-5; tentatively, D is TRBD2 (6 bases). CDR3 size: 15 residues. Trimming cost V 1 base and J 4 bases, with 13 bases left between them. Germline values: CDR1 SNHLY, CDR2 FYNNEI. Here the CDR3 DNA reads TGTGCCAGCAGTGAAGGGGGACTGAGGGCAGAGACCCAGTACTTC. The encoded protein is CASSEGGLRAETQYF.

V gene TRBV3-1 (or the pseudogene TRBV3-2) combines with J gene TRBJ1-3; D not certain. Trimming left V 0 bases short and J 0 bases short, with 6 bases between. Germline CDR1 is LGHDT and CDR2 is YNNKEL (reference sequence). CDR3 length: 15 residues. CDR3 amino acids: CASSQDLFSGNTIYF. CDR3 bases: TGTGCCAGCAGCCAAGATCTGTTCTCTGGAAACACCATATATTTT.

A few counts support this clone. The V call is TRBV13, the J call TRBJ1-1; 9 bases line up with TRBD1. The germline gives CDR1 PRHDT, CDR2 FYEKMQ (reference sequence). With 2 bases clipped from V and 1 base from J, the junction kept 5 bases outside the gene matches. The CDR3 covers 16 residues. The CDR3 sequence is CASSLSGGQGNTEAFF. The CDR3 nucleotides are TGTGCCAGCAGCTTATCTGGGGGACAGGGGAACACTGAAGCTTTCTTT.

The chain employs TRBV7-2 and TRBJ1-5, with 7 nucleotides matching TRBD1. J was trimmed by 6 bases and V by 0 bases; bases with no gene match: 8. In germline, CDR1 is SGHTA, CDR2 FQGNSA. CDR3 length: 16 amino acids. This chain's CDR3 is CASSLAGQTSGQPQHF. The CDR3 DNA reads as TGTGCCAGCAGCTTAGCGGGACAGACCTCCGGTCAGCCCCAGCATTTT.

The V and J genes are TRBV5-1 and TRBJ1-3; tentatively, D is TRBD1 (6 bases). Germline V gene lookup returns CDR1 SGHRS and CDR2 YFSETQ. V was cut by 7 bases and J by 0 bases, with 11 bases left in between. This CDR3 region has 14 residues. The CDR3 sequence: CASRRDNSGNTIYF. Written as DNA, the CDR3 is TGCGCCAGCCGCCGGGACAACTCTGGAAACACCATATATTTT.

This clone was seen once. The V call is TRBV4-1, the J call TRBJ2-1; 8 nucleotides line up with TRBD1. Germline lookup yields CDR1 MGHRA and CDR2 YSYEKL. The CDR3 length is 15 residues. V gave up 4 bases and J gave up 4 bases; unmatched junction bases: 6. CDR3 sequence reads: CASSRGQGLYNEQFF. For the CDR3, the DNA is TGCGCCAGCAGCCGCGGACAGGGTTTGTACAATGAGCAGTTCTTC.

CDR3 sequence (DNA): TGTGCCAGCAGCCCCCTTGGGGCAGGGGCTCAGCCCCAGCATTTT. Translating it yields CASSPLGAGAQPQHF. The chain uses TRBV2 and TRBJ1-5, with D maybe TRBD1 (6 bases). Germline V gives CDR1 SNHLY, CDR2 FYNNEI. CDR3 length equals 15 residues. Trimming pared 6 bases from V and 6 bases from J, leaving 18 bases between.

The chain uses TRBV5-6 and TRBJ2-7; 7 bases are a match to TRBD1. V was clipped by 5 bases and J by 0 bases; unmatched bases: 11. The germline V gene has CDR1 SGHDT and CDR2 YYEEEE. The length of the CDR3 is 16 residues. The CDR3 here is CASSNGAGTDSYEQYF. For the CDR3, the DNA is TGTGCCAGCAGTAACGGGGCCGGGACAGACTCCTACGAGCAGTACTTC.

The V and J genes are TRBV6-2 or TRBV6-3 and TRBJ2-5, with 9 nucleotides matching TRBD2. Germline loops: CDR1 MNHEY, CDR2 SVGEGT. The CDR3 totals 17 residues. The trim removed 4 bases at V and 2 bases at J, leaving 11 bases unmatched. The CDR3 here is CASSFPQRGAPQETQYF. In nucleotides, the CDR3 is TGTGCCAGCAGTTTCCCCCAGCGGGGGGCCCCACAAGAGACCCAGTACTTC.

The J gene is TRBJ1-2, the V gene TRBV3-1 (or the pseudogene TRBV3-2); TRBD1 aligns across 8 bases. CDR3 length: 14 amino acids. The V gene's germline CDR1 is LGHDT and CDR2 YNNKEL (reference sequence). The ends lost 4 bases at V and 5 bases at J; junction bases unmatched: 6. The CDR3 sequence: CASSPGTGLYGYTF. CDR3 nucleotide sequence: TGTGCCAGCAGCCCCGGGACAGGCCTATATGGCTACACCTTC.

J is TRBJ2-7 and V is TRBV7-2; 8 bases align to TRBD2. CDR3 length: 16 amino acids. Trimming at V came to 5 bases and at J to 0 bases, leaving 9 bases not matched to a gene. CDR1 and CDR2 (germline): SGHTA, FQGNSA. CDR3 bases: TGTGCCAGCAGCATGAGAGCGGGGGCCCGCTCCTACGAGCAGTACTTC. Its translation is CASSMRAGARSYEQYF.